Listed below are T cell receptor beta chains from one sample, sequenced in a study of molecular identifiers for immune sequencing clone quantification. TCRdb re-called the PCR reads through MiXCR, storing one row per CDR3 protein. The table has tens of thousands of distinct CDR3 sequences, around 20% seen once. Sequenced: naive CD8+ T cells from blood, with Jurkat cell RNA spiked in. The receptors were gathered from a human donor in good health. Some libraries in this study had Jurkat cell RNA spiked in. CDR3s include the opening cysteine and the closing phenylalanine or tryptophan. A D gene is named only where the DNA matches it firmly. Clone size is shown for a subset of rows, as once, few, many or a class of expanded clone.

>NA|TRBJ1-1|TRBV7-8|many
CASSLAGGESTEAFF
TGTGCCAGCAGCTTAGCGGGGGGCGAGAGCACTGAAGCTTTCTTT
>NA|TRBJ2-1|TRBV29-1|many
CSDYSDEQFF
TGCAGCGACTACAGCGATGAGCAGTTCTTC
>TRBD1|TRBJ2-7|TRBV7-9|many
CASSLLQGAASYEQYF
TGTGCCAGCAGCTTACTACAGGGGGCAGCCTCCTACGAGCAGTACTTC
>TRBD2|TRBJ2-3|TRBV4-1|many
CASSQDELGLLTDTQYF
TGCGCCAGCAGCCAAGATGAGTTGGGACTACTCACAGATACGCAGTATTTT
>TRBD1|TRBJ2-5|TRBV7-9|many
CASSPIDRDQETQYF
TGTGCCAGCTCCCCAATCGACAGGGATCAAGAGACCCAGTACTTC
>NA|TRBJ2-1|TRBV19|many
CASRRGGGPNEQFF
TGTGCCAGTAGACGAGGAGGGGGTCCCAATGAGCAGTTCTTC
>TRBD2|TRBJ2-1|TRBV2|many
CASSPSGTSGYNEQFF
TGTGCCAGCAGTCCGAGCGGGACTAGCGGATACAATGAGCAGTTCTTC
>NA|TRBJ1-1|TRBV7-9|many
CASTPPVHQIAEAFF
TGTGCCAGCACCCCCCCGGTTCACCAGATCGCTGAAGCTTTCTTT
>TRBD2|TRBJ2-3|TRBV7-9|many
CASSFGTSGRWGTDTQYF
TGTGCCAGCAGCTTCGGGACTAGCGGGAGATGGGGCACAGATACGCAGTATTTT
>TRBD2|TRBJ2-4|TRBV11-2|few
CASSFSVLAGNIQYF
TGTGCCAGCAGCTTTTCGGTACTAGCGGGGAACATTCAGTACTTC
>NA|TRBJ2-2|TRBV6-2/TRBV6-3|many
CASRMETGNTGELFF
TGTGCCAGCAGAATGGAGACAGGGAACACCGGGGAGCTGTTTTTT
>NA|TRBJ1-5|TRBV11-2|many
CASSLDLGDSNQPQHF
TGTGCCAGCAGCTTAGATCTTGGTGATAGCAATCAGCCCCAGCATTTT
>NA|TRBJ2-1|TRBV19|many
CASSIAAVRENGEQFF
TGTGCCAGTAGTATTGCGGCGGTCCGAGAGAATGGTGAGCAGTTCTTC
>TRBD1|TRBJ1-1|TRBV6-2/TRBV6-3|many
CASTLLTGGNTEAFF
TGTGCCAGCACCCTTCTAACAGGGGGAAACACTGAAGCTTTCTTT
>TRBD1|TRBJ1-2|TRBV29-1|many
CSVISGTGGGYTF
TGCAGCGTGATTTCCGGGACAGGGGGCGGCTACACCTTC
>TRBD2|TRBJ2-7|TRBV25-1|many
CANETSGRAASHEQYF
TGTGCCAACGAGACTAGCGGGAGGGCCGCCTCCCACGAGCAGTACTTC
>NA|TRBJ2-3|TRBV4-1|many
CASSQDSLQRRTDTQYF
TGCGCCAGCAGCCAAGATAGTTTGCAGAGGCGCACAGATACGCAGTATTTT
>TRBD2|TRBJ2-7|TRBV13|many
CASSLEGFSGGAYVKQYF
TGTGCCAGCAGCTTAGAGGGGTTCTCCGGGGGGGCCTATGTCAAGCAGTACTTC
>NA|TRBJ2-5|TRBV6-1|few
CATSWGGQETQYF
TGTGCCACCAGCTGGGGCGGACAAGAGACCCAGTACTTC
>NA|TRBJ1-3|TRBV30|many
CAWSVRPRIGSGNTIYF
TGTGCCTGGAGTGTACGCCCCAGGATAGGCTCTGGAAACACCATATATTTT
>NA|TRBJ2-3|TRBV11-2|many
CASSWGVRETDTQYF
TGTGCCAGCAGCTGGGGGGTTCGTGAGACAGATACGCAGTATTTT
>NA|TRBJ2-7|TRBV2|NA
CASSERVASSYEQYF
TGTGCCAGCAGTGAGCGGGTCGCCAGCTCCTACGAGCAGTACTTC
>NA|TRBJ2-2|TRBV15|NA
CATRDVLDTGELFF
TGTGCCACTCGGGACGTCCTTGACACCGGGGAGCTGTTTTTT
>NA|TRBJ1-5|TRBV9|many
CASSVGGGSQPQHF
TGTGCCAGCAGCGTAGGGGGGGGGAGTCAGCCCCAGCATTTT
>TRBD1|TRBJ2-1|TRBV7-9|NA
CASSPRTGGPYNEQFF
TGTGCCAGCAGCCCAAGGACAGGGGGCCCCTACAATGAGCAGTTCTTC
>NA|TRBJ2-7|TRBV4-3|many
CASSQDYPLGKEYF
TGCGCCAGCAGCCAAGATTACCCTCTGGGGAAGGAGTACTTC
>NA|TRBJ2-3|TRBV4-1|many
CASSQALWATQYF
TGCGCCAGCAGCCAAGCGCTTTGGGCTACGCAGTATTTT
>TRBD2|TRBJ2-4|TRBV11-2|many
CASSSRLAGGPGEGAKNIQYF
TGTGCCAGCAGCTCTAGACTAGCGGGGGGGCCGGGGGAGGGGGCCAAAAACATTCAGTACTTC
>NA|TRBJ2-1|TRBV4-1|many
CASSQDPSVRANEQFF
TGCGCCAGCAGCCAAGATCCCAGCGTGCGGGCTAATGAGCAGTTCTTC
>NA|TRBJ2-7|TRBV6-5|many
CASSYGGPLYEQYF
TGTGCCAGCAGTTATGGGGGGCCCCTCTACGAGCAGTACTTC
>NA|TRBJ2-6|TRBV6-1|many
CASSEFTAGANVLTF
TGTGCCAGCAGTGAATTTACAGCCGGGGCCAACGTCCTGACTTTC
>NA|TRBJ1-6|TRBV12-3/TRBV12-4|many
CASSQTRKGGESPLHF
TGTGCCAGCAGTCAAACCCGAAAGGGCGGGGAATCACCCCTCCACTTT
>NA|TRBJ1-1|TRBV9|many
CASSVAEGGTEAFF
TGTGCCAGCAGCGTAGCTGAGGGGGGCACTGAAGCTTTCTTT